This passage covers 15 T cell receptor beta chains from one sample sequenced in a study of low-dose radiotherapy and immunotherapy resistance in tumors. Gene-specific TRAV and TRBV primers were used for first-strand cDNA, covering alpha and beta chains. TCRs underwent about 22 PCR cycles of amplification with a constant-region primer and V-primer adapter. Each CDR3 protein is one row after TCRdb ran MiXCR on the reads. The sample shows about 39,000 distinct CDR3 sequences, more than 20% of them seen only once. This sample's time point: after trial treatment. Specified treatment: LDRT plus nivolumab, ipilimumab, low-dose cyclophosphamide and aspirin (RACIN trial). This sample comprised PBMCs, obtained after low-dose radiotherapy plus immunotherapy. These receptor sequences come from a female donor with ovarian cancer.

As to this clonotype: A far larger clone is one nucleotide away, so this likely arose from a read error. This sequence joins TRBV2 and TRBJ2-1; D possibly uses TRBD1 or TRBD2 (6 bases each). The V end lost 4 bases, the J end lost 13 bases, and 17 bases lay between the germline ends. Germline-derived CDR1 and CDR2 are SNHLY and FYNNEI. The CDR3 sequence is 13 residues long. The CDR3 reads CASSGGRRETQFF. The CDR3 DNA reads TGTGCCAGCAGTGGGGGGCGTCGGGAGACCCAGTTCTTC.

Many counts were recorded for this clonotype. V and J are TRBV7-8 and TRBJ2-3; 8 positions match TRBD2. V shed 3 bases and J 4 bases; nucleotides not matched to a gene: 0. This CDR3 spans 13 amino acids. Germline lookup yields CDR1 SGHVS and CDR2 FQNEAQ. CDR3 loop: CASSFGGADTQYF. The CDR3 DNA sequence: TGTGCCAGCAGCTTCGGGGGGGCAGATACGCAGTATTTT.

This clonotype was detected only a few times. A far larger clone is one base from this, pointing to a likely read error. The V and J genes are TRBV5-1 and TRBJ2-7; 9 positions match TRBD1. Trimming removed 4 bases from V and 7 bases from J; junction bases left unmatched: 9. This CDR3 region has 14 residues. CDR1 is SGHRS, CDR2 YFSETQ, per germline. Here the CDR3 reads CASSGQDRGNEQYF. Here the CDR3 DNA reads TGCGCCAGCAGCGGGCAGGACAGGGGCAATGAGCAGTACTTC.

This clonotype came up many times. The CDR3 reads CSARDGGSGYGYTF. The CDR3 DNA reads TGCAGTGCTAGAGATGGGGGTTCTGGGTATGGCTACACCTTC. The rearrangement uses TRBV20-1 and TRBJ1-2; weak D call: TRBD1 (5 bases). Per the germline V gene, CDR1 is DFQATT and CDR2 is SNEGSKA (reference sequence). Trimming cost V 0 bases and J 5 bases, with 13 bases left between them. The CDR3 is made up of 14 amino acids.

This clonotype is medium-sized within its sample. The chain links TRBV5-6 to TRBJ2-1, with 7 bases identical to TRBD2. The junction had 5 bases not matched to a gene; V was cut back by 0 bases and J by 8 bases. From germline, CDR1 is SGHDT and CDR2 YYEEEE. CDR3 size: 14 residues. The CDR3 region has the DNA TGTGCCAGCAGCTTGGCCCAGCGGGGCGATGAGCAGTTCTTC. This gives the protein CASSLAQRGDEQFF.

Turning to this clonotype: With only one base between it and a far larger clone, this is likely a read error. The chain has TRBV5-8 and TRBJ2-7; D is ambiguous. The CDR3 has 15 residues. Germline-derived CDR1 and CDR2 are SGHTS and YDEGEE. CDR3 nucleotide sequence: TGTGCCTGCAGCTTGCGTCCCCCATCGGCCTACGAGCAGTACTTC. This translates into CACSLRPPSAYEQYF. The whole variable domain, remainder taken from reference TRBV5-8 and TRBJ2-7, is EAGVTQSPTHLIKTRGQQATLRCSPISGHTSVYWYQQALGLGLQFLLWYDEGEERNRGNFPPRFSGRQFPNYSSELNVNALELEDSALYLCACSLRPPSAYEQYFGPGTRLTVT.

In this sample, this clonotype turned up many times. The chain combines TRBV28 with TRBJ2-1; D gene unclear. With 6 bases removed from V and 5 bases from J, the gap between germline ends came to 17 bases. The CDR3 sequence is 15 residues long. Per germline, CDR1 MDHEN and CDR2 SYDVKM. This CDR3 is CASSPPSSHHNEQFF. The CDR3 DNA reads TGTGCCAGCAGCCCCCCCTCTTCCCACCACAATGAGCAGTTCTTC. The variable domain in full, completed from reference TRBV28 and TRBJ2-1, reads DVKVTQSSRYLVKRTGEKVFLECVQDMDHENMFWYRQDPGLGLRLIYFSYDVKMKEKGDIPEGYSVSREKKERFSLILESASTNQTSMYLCASSPPSSHHNEQFFGPGTRLTVL.

The table lists this clonotype with many counts. This chain joins TRBV11-2 and TRBJ1-1; D not resolved. From germline, CDR1 is SGHAT and CDR2 FQNNGV. V was shortened by 6 bases and J by 2 bases, with 10 bases between the two germline ends. This CDR3 is built from 13 residues. CDR3 nucleotides: TGTGCCAGCAGTCGTCGGGGAAACACTGAAGCTTTCTTT. It encodes CASSRRGNTEAFF. Full variable domain (rest looked up from reference TRBV11-2 and TRBJ1-1): EAGVAQSPRYKIIEKRQSVAFWCNPISGHATLYWYQQILGQGPKLLIQFQNNGVVDDSQLPKDRFSAERLKGVDSTLKIQPAKLEDSAVYLCASSRRGNTEAFFGQGTRLTVV.

This clonotype occurred many times. This chain connects TRBV7-2 to TRBJ2-5; 8 bases match TRBD1. V dropped 5 bases and J dropped 4; count of bases not matched to a gene: 3. Germline V gene lookup returns CDR1 SGHTA and CDR2 FQGNSA. The length of the CDR3 is 13 residues. The CDR3 loop reads CASSPGQGETQYF. Here the CDR3 DNA reads TGTGCCAGCAGCCCTGGACAGGGAGAGACCCAGTACTTC.

As concerns this clonotype: This likely reflects a read error, since a far larger clone is one base away. This chain links TRBV28 with TRBJ2-1; perhaps TRBD1 as D (6 bases). There are 16 residues in the CDR3. Germline V gives CDR1 MDHEN, CDR2 SYDVKM. The ends were cut back, 5 bases at V and 10 bases at J, with 24 bases in the middle. CDR3 region: CASSPRPGTPSNEQFF. In DNA form, the CDR3 reads TGTGCCAGCAGTCCCCGCCCCGGGACACCCAGCAACGAGCAGTTCTTC.

This clonotype showed up many times. CDR3 amino acids: CASRAGWSDEQYF. The DNA for the CDR3 is TGTGCCAGTAGGGCGGGCTGGAGCGACGAGCAGTACTTC. The chain is built from TRBV19 and TRBJ2-7, with D possibly TRBD2 on 5 matching bases. Germline V gene sequence: CDR1 LNHDA, CDR2 SQIVND (reference sequence). V lost 6 bases, J lost 5 bases, and 14 bases lay in between. The CDR3 is made up of 13 amino acids.

This clonotype was observed a few times. Here the CDR3 DNA reads TGTGCCAGTAGTATAGTACAGGGGAATGAGCAGTTCTTC. Amino acids: CASSIVQGNEQFF. The V and J genes are TRBV19 and TRBJ2-1; the match to TRBD1 covers 7 bases. This CDR3 is built from 13 residues. V shed 1 base, J shed 7 bases, and the junction held 1 base outside the gene matches. Germline CDR1 reads LNHDA; CDR2 reads SQIVND (reference sequence).

Of note for this clonotype: Only one base separates this from a far larger clonotype, so it likely reflects a read error. V gene TRBV7-2 combines with J gene TRBJ2-7, with a possible D match to TRBD1 (6 bases). With 2 bases removed from V and 3 bases from J, the gap between germline ends came to 23 bases. The germline V gene has CDR1 SGHTA and CDR2 FQGNSA. This CDR3 region has 18 residues. The CDR3 sequence is CASSLIDLGPGEIYEQYF. CDR3 DNA: TGTGCCAGCAGCTTAATCGACTTAGGGCCAGGGGAAATCTACGAGCAGTACTTC.

In its sample, this clonotype was seen a few times. The genes are TRBV28 and TRBJ2-1, with 8 positions matching TRBD1. The V gene end was trimmed by 7 bases and the J gene end by 9 bases; junction bases not matched to a gene: 8. Germline V gene lookup returns CDR1 MDHEN and CDR2 SYDVKM. CDR3 length equals 13 residues. CDR3 DNA: TGTGCCAGCACCCAGGGGGCACGGGTTGAGCAGTTCTTC. Residues: CASTQGARVEQFF.

V is TRBV28 and J is TRBJ1-1, with a tentative D call TRBD1 (6 bases). Trimming shortened V by 6 bases and J by 2 bases, and 16 bases separated the two germline ends. CDR1 is MDHEN, CDR2 SYDVKM, per germline. The CDR3 runs 15 residues. Here the CDR3 DNA reads TGTGCCAGCAGGCCGACCTGGGGGGGCAACACTGAAGCTTTCTTT. This codes for CASRPTWGGNTEAFF.